Listed here are 5 T cell receptor beta chains from one sample, sequenced in a study of identifying expanded T cells in peripheral blood. Measured with immunoSEQ multiplex PCR; TCRdb has only the in-frame clones, and not every one. Here the sample spans just over 90,000 clones, about nine tenths being singletons. Source material: blood. These receptors were obtained from a person aged 18-69 years in good health.

The chain has TRBV2 and TRBJ1-5, with 9 positions matching TRBD1. The V and J ends lost 5 bases and 6 bases, in that order; junction bases with no gene match: 14. This CDR3 is 17 amino acids long. The germline V gene encodes CDR1 SNHLY and CDR2 FYNNEI. The CDR3 DNA is TGTGCCAGCAGTTTGGACAGGGGTCACCGGAGGGGTCAGCCCCAGCATTTT. Protein: CASSLDRGHRRGQPQHF.

The chain employs TRBV18 and TRBJ2-5, with D maybe TRBD2 (6 bases). The CDR3 sequence is 12 residues long. The germline V gene has CDR1 KGHSH and CDR2 LQKENI. CDR3 sequence (DNA): TGTGCTACCCGGAGGGGTCAAGAGACCCAGTACTTC. This translates into CATRRGQETQYF.

J is TRBJ1-5 and V is TRBV6-1; unclear D gene. V was clipped by 6 bases and J by 0 bases, with 12 bases between them. Germline CDR1 MNHNS, CDR2 SASEGT. The CDR3 contains 15 residues. The CDR3 spells CASSDEPYSNQPQHF. For the CDR3, the DNA is TGTGCCAGCAGCGATGAACCTTATAGCAATCAGCCCCAGCATTTT.

The V call is TRBV10-1, the J call TRBJ2-2, with 7 bases fitting TRBD1. The CDR3 sequence is 16 residues long. The V segment lost 3 bases and the J segment 3 bases; nucleotides outside the gene matches: 7. Germline V gene sequence: CDR1 WNHNN, CDR2 SYGVQD (reference sequence). CDR3 DNA sequence: TGCGCCAGCAGTGACCCCACAGGGGTGGACACCGGGGAGCTGTTTTTT. This sequence encodes CASSDPTGVDTGELFF.

The chain uses TRBV27 and TRBJ2-2; no firm D call. The V gene lost 2 bases and the J gene lost 3 bases, with 4 bases spanning the gap. The germline V gene encodes CDR1 MNHEY and CDR2 SMNVEV (reference sequence). This CDR3 has 13 amino acids. CDR3 sequence (DNA): TGTGCCAGCAGTTTACCGGACACCGGGGAGCTGTTTTTT. It encodes CASSLPDTGELFF.